This T cell receptor beta chain was sequenced during a study of pediatric ulcerative colitis. Study outcomes and limitations: Compared with controls, ulcerative colitis showed greater blood-rectum clone sharing. Two rectal CDR3 clonotypes occurred in all ulcerative colitis patients. Clonal expansions reduced rectal repertoire diversity in acute severe colitis.

As to this clone: Its antigen is not identified.

The CDR3 is made up of 11 amino acids. The germline V gene has CDR1 SEHNR and CDR2 FQNEAQ (reference sequence). Trimming removed 5 bases from V and 10 bases from J, with 9 bases in between. Each sample received Survey-level depth of up to 500,000 reads. Data came from immunoSEQ multiplex PCR; TCRdb stores just in-frame clones and leaves some out. The sample includes about 35,000 clones, roughly 81% seen only once; the top ten take 0.9% to 1.2%. During colonoscopy, one to two rectal pinch biopsies were collected. This rearrangement joins TRBV7-9 to TRBJ2-1, with a weak D call TRBD1 (6 bases). The sample was gut tissue. This receptor was taken from a boy aged 5-17 years with mild ulcerative colitis. CDR3 loop: CASSIGGEQFF. In nucleotides, the CDR3 is TGTGCCAGCAGCATAGGGGGAGAGCAGTTCTTC.